A selection of T cell receptor beta chains follows, all from one sample in a study of spatial heterogeneity in lung cancer. TCRdb re-called the 5' RACE reads with MiXCR, one entry per CDR3 protein. The sample consists of about 7,000 distinct CDR3 sequences, about 14% of them appearing once. Sequences were derived from lung tumor tissue, sampled at surgery. The origin of the receptors is a male donor with early-stage non-small cell lung cancer. The CDR3 runs from the conserved cysteine through the conserved F or W. D genes are given only for firm matches. Some rows mark clone size as missing; the rest say once, few, many or name a class of expanded clone.

CDR3 DNA: TGTGCTAGTGGTCCACTGAGCAAGGAGGGGACTGCGACCCAGTACTTC; CDR3 protein: CASGPLSKEGTATQYF; V gene: TRBV12-5; clone size: large; J gene: TRBJ2-5; D gene: .
CDR3 DNA: TGCAGTGCTAGAGCCGCACAGGGGGCGAGCAATCAGCCCCAGCATTTT; CDR3 protein: CSARAAQGASNQPQHF; V gene: TRBV20-1; clone size: medium-sized; J gene: TRBJ1-5; D gene: TRBD1
CDR3 DNA: TGTGCCAGCAGCGTAGGGGGGGCCACCAGCACAGATACGCAGTATTTT; CDR3 protein: CASSVGGATSTDTQYF; V gene: TRBV9; clone size: many; J gene: TRBJ2-3; D gene: .
CDR3 DNA: TGTGCCAGCAGTGGACCCACAGGGGGCACTGAAGCTTTCTTT; CDR3 protein: CASSGPTGGTEAFF; V gene: TRBV6-1; clone size: many; J gene: TRBJ1-1; D gene: TRBD1
CDR3 DNA: TGTGCCAGCACTCTGGGGGGGGATGAGCAGTTCTTC; CDR3 protein: CASTLGGDEQFF; V gene: TRBV6-2/TRBV6-3; clone size: many; J gene: TRBJ2-1; D gene: TRBD2
CDR3 DNA: TGTGCCAGCAGTCCCCTTTGGCCTCAGCCCCAGCATTTT; CDR3 protein: CASSPLWPQPQHF; V gene: TRBV27; clone size: medium-sized; J gene: TRBJ1-5; D gene: .
CDR3 DNA: TGTGCAAGTCGCTTTGGTACAGAAGGCACTGAAGCTTTCTTT; CDR3 protein: CASRFGTEGTEAFF; V gene: TRBV12-2; clone size: many; J gene: TRBJ1-1; D gene: .
CDR3 DNA: TGCGCCAGCAGCCGACAGGGTAAGGAAGCTGAAGCTTTCTTT; CDR3 protein: CASSRQGKEAEAFF; V gene: TRBV5-1; clone size: many; J gene: TRBJ1-1; D gene: TRBD1
CDR3 DNA: TGCGCCAGCAGCTATGAGACAGGGCGCGAGGGGACTGAAGCTTTCTTT; CDR3 protein: CASSYETGREGTEAFF; V gene: TRBV5-1; clone size: .; J gene: TRBJ1-1; D gene: TRBD1
CDR3 DNA: TGCGCCAGCAGTGAGTCGGGGTCTAACTATGGCTACACCTTC; CDR3 protein: CASSESGSNYGYTF; V gene: TRBV10-2; clone size: many; J gene: TRBJ1-2; D gene: .
CDR3 DNA: TGTGCCAGCAGCCTAGGGCCCGAAGGAGAGACCCAGTACTTC; CDR3 protein: CASSLGPEGETQYF; V gene: TRBV11-2; clone size: few; J gene: TRBJ2-5; D gene: .
CDR3 DNA: TGTGCCATCAGTGAGTCTATAATGGGGCTAGCGGACACAGATACGCAGTATTTT; CDR3 protein: CAISESIMGLADTDTQYF; V gene: TRBV10-3; clone size: large; J gene: TRBJ2-3; D gene: TRBD2
CDR3 DNA: TGTGCCAGCAGTTACTCGTATGTGACCCTCCACTTT; CDR3 protein: CASSYSYVTLHF; V gene: TRBV6-6; clone size: medium-sized; J gene: TRBJ1-6; D gene: .
CDR3 DNA: TGTGCCAGCAGGCCCCGCGCAGCGGGAGTTCTTACTGGGGCCAACGTCCTGACTTTC; CDR3 protein: CASRPRAAGVLTGANVLTF; V gene: TRBV28; clone size: medium-sized; J gene: TRBJ2-6; D gene: TRBD2
CDR3 DNA: TGCGCCAGCAGCTGGGGACTAGCCGGAGACTACAATGAGCAGTTCTTC; CDR3 protein: CASSWGLAGDYNEQFF; V gene: TRBV5-1; clone size: medium-sized; J gene: TRBJ2-1; D gene: TRBD2
CDR3 DNA: TGTGCCACCAGTGAATATTCCGCGAGGGGGAACCTTAGCAATCAGCCCCAGCATTTT; CDR3 protein: CATSEYSARGNLSNQPQHF; V gene: TRBV24-1; clone size: many; J gene: TRBJ1-5; D gene: .
CDR3 DNA: TGCAGTGCTACAACCCTGAGGGTGGGGGAAAAACTGTTTTTT; CDR3 protein: CSATTLRVGEKLFF; V gene: TRBV20-1; clone size: medium-sized; J gene: TRBJ1-4; D gene: .
CDR3 DNA: TGTGCCAGCAGCACAACCCCGGGGTGGGGCTCTGGGGCCAACGTCCTGACTTTC; CDR3 protein: CASSTTPGWGSGANVLTF; V gene: TRBV12-3/TRBV12-4; clone size: many; J gene: TRBJ2-6; D gene: .
CDR3 DNA: TGCAGTGCTAGAACAGAGTCTAACTATGGCTACACCTTC; CDR3 protein: CSARTESNYGYTF; V gene: TRBV20-1; clone size: medium-sized; J gene: TRBJ1-2; D gene: .
CDR3 DNA: TGCAGTGCTAGGACACTCTCTGGATACGAGCAGTACTTC; CDR3 protein: CSARTLSGYEQYF; V gene: TRBV20-1; clone size: .; J gene: TRBJ2-7; D gene: .